The 20 T cell receptor beta chains below come from one sample, sequenced in a study of identical twins' blood T cells. MiXCR was run by TCRdb on the 5' RACE reads, yielding one entry per CDR3 protein. The table shows a few hundred thousand distinct CDR3 sequences, with around 30% occurring only once. The sample consisted of PBMCs. The receptors here all came from a woman aged 18-49 years in good health.

V is TRBV11-2 and J is TRBJ2-7; D gene unclear. The CDR3 is made up of 14 amino acids. Germline CDR1 reads SGHAT; CDR2 reads FQNNGV. The V and J ends lost 2 bases and 5 bases respectively, with 13 bases between them. Here the CDR3 reads CASSLHVGSNEQYF. CDR3 nucleotides: TGTGCCAGCAGCTTACACGTCGGTTCGAACGAGCAGTACTTC.

This clonotype was counted a few times. This chain uses TRBV20-1 with TRBJ1-2; no reliable D call. Germline V gene data show CDR1 as DFQATT and CDR2 as SNEGSKA (reference sequence). Trimming took 5 bases from V and 1 from J, leaving 8 bases between them. The CDR3 consists of 12 residues. The CDR3 loop is CSAPTLNYGYTF. The CDR3 region has the DNA TGCAGTGCTCCGACACTTAACTATGGCTACACCTTC.

The chain employs TRBV29-1 and TRBJ1-1; D ambiguous. From germline, CDR1 is SQVTM and CDR2 ANQGSEA. V shed 7 bases and J shed 0 bases, with 12 bases lying between them. The length of the CDR3 is 13 residues. CDR3 nucleotide sequence: TGCAGCGCTGTTACAGCGCTGAACACTGAAGCTTTCTTT. Protein: CSAVTALNTEAFF.

This clonotype was recorded a few times. The rearrangement joins TRBV20-1 to TRBJ2-7; tentatively, D is TRBD1 (5 bases). The V and J ends lost 1 base and 2 bases respectively, with 9 bases between them. This CDR3 has 13 residues. CDR1 is DFQATT, CDR2 SNEGSKA, per germline (reference sequence). CDR3 nucleotide sequence: TGCAGTGCTAGAGCACAGGAGACCTACGAGCAGTACTTC. It codes for CSARAQETYEQYF.

Concerning this clonotype: This may be a read error: a much more frequent sequence differs by one nucleotide. This sequence joins TRBV10-3 and TRBJ1-1, with 8 bases matching TRBD1. The trim removed 7 bases at V and 2 bases at J, leaving 6 bases unmatched. This CDR3 contains 14 residues. Per the germline V gene, CDR1 is ENHRY and CDR2 is SYGVKD. CDR3 bases: TGTGCCATCACACAGGGGGAAGCTAACACTGAAGCTTTCTTT. Translating it yields CAITQGEANTEAFF.

This clonotype was seen at least ten times. This sequence joins TRBV5-1 and TRBJ1-1; D unclear. The CDR3 spans 12 residues. Trimming removed 1 base at V and 8 bases at J, with 9 bases between. Per the germline V gene, CDR1 is SGHRS and CDR2 is YFSETQ. Written as DNA, the CDR3 is TGCGCCAGCAGCTTGAGCGGGAACGAAGCTTTCTTT. Its protein product is CASSLSGNEAFF.

This clonotype turned up a few times. Here the CDR3 reads CSVSLAGVPTDTQYF. CDR3 bases: TGCAGCGTTTCTTTAGCGGGCGTCCCCACAGATACGCAGTATTTT. J is TRBJ2-3 and V is TRBV29-1, with TRBD2 identical over 7 bases. The CDR3 contains 15 residues. The junction had 10 bases not matched to a gene; V was cut back by 5 bases and J by 2 bases. The germline V gene has CDR1 SQVTM and CDR2 ANQGSEA.

J is TRBJ1-3 and V is TRBV29-1, with D maybe TRBD1 (5 bases). The CDR3 has 12 residues. CDR1 is SQVTM and CDR2 is ANQGSEA in the germline V gene. V was clipped by 4 bases and J by 8 bases, with 12 bases between them. CDR3 in amino acids: CSVAIGTDTIYF. The CDR3 coding sequence is TGCAGCGTTGCTATCGGGACGGACACCATATATTTT. Full variable domain (missing parts from reference TRBV29-1 and TRBJ1-3): SAVISQKPSRDICQRGTSLTIQCQVDSQVTMMFWYRQQPGQSLTLIATANQGSEATYESGFVIDKFPISRPNLTFSTLTVSNMSPEDSSIYLCSVAIGTDTIYFGEGSWLTVV.

This clonotype was found a few times. This chain connects TRBV2 to TRBJ1-6, with no clear D. Trimming stripped 6 bases from V and 9 bases from J, with 21 bases between. Germline CDR1 reads SNHLY; CDR2 reads FYNNEI. This CDR3 spans 16 amino acids. The CDR3 loop is CASSAQVPGSLSPLHF. The CDR3 DNA follows: TGTGCCAGCAGCGCCCAGGTTCCGGGCAGCCTTTCACCCCTCCACTTT.

This clonotype showed up just a few times. The chain links TRBV29-1 to TRBJ1-2; no firm D call. The CDR3 spans 9 residues. The V end was cut by 2 bases, the J end by 7 bases, with 2 bases between. Germline V gene sequence: CDR1 SQVTM, CDR2 ANQGSEA. The CDR3 nucleotides are TGCAGCGTTGAAAGTGGCTACACCTTC. This codes for CSVESGYTF.

The table lists this clonotype with a few counts. J is TRBJ2-3 and V is TRBV6-6, with a weak D call TRBD2 (6 bases). CDR1 and CDR2 (germline): MNHNY, SVGAGI (reference sequence). The CDR3 spans 17 residues. The V end was cut by 0 bases, the J end by 2 bases, with 15 bases between. CDR3 loop: CASSYSTQGGYTDTQYF. CDR3 in DNA: TGTGCCAGCAGTTACTCGACGCAGGGAGGTTACACAGATACGCAGTATTTT.

A single count supports this clonotype. This sequence joins TRBV2 and TRBJ2-5; D is undetermined. This CDR3 has 13 amino acids. The germline CDR1 and CDR2 sequences are SNHLY and FYNNEI. Trimming pared 3 bases from V and 6 bases from J, leaving 11 bases between. CDR3 residues: CASSDSLFQTQYF. CDR3 nucleotides: TGTGCCAGCAGTGATTCGCTTTTTCAGACCCAGTACTTC.

There are a few counts of this clonotype. The chain combines TRBV29-1 with TRBJ1-4, with 8 bases aligning to TRBD1. This CDR3 comprises 16 residues. CDR1 is SQVTM and CDR2 is ANQGSEA in the germline V gene. V gave up 6 bases and J gave up 3 bases; unmatched junction bases: 12. The CDR3 sequence: CSVRAGGKSANEKLFF. Here the CDR3 DNA reads TGCAGCGTGAGGGCAGGGGGCAAGAGTGCTAATGAAAAACTGTTTTTT.

The sample holds a few counts of this clonotype. As DNA, the CDR3 is TGTGCCAGCTCCCCCGGACGAAGAGAGACCCAGTACTTC. Translated: CASSPGRRETQYF. The gene calls are TRBV18 and TRBJ2-5; no reliable D call. Germline assignment: CDR1 KGHSH and CDR2 LQKENI. Deletions cut 6 bases from V and 4 bases from J, with 12 bases between. This CDR3 has 13 amino acids.

The rearrangement uses TRBV19 and TRBJ2-3, with D possibly matching TRBD1 (7 bases). V dropped 7 bases and J dropped 6 bases, with 20 bases sitting between them. The CDR3 length is 15 residues. Per the germline V gene, CDR1 is LNHDA and CDR2 is SQIVND (reference sequence). The CDR3 nucleotides read TGTGCCAGTACGCAATCAGGGGGGCCCATCGATACGCAGTATTTT. Amino acid sequence: CASTQSGGPIDTQYF.

Of note for this clonotype: One end of the junction is discordant with germline, which a read error may explain. V and J are TRBV19 and TRBJ1-3, with 7 bases lining up with TRBD1. The CDR3 is made up of 18 amino acids. The V gene's germline CDR1 is LNHDA and CDR2 SQIVND (reference sequence). CDR3 nucleotide sequence: TGTGTCAGTAGTATGCATAGAAGGAGGGGGCGATCTGGAAACACCATATATTTT. This gives the protein CVSSMHRRRGRSGNTIYF.

This chain connects TRBV2 to TRBJ2-1; 7 bases line up with TRBD2. V was clipped by 4 bases and J by 6 bases; unmatched bases: 3. Germline assignment: CDR1 SNHLY and CDR2 FYNNEI. The CDR3 spans 13 residues. The CDR3 DNA reads as TGTGCCAGCAGTGGGGACTACTCCAATGAGCAGTTCTTC. It is translated as CASSGDYSNEQFF.

This clonotype came up a few times. The V and J genes are TRBV5-1 and TRBJ1-1, with 9 bases lining up with TRBD1. J lost 1 base, V lost 5 bases, and 21 bases had no gene match. This CDR3 spans 20 amino acids. Germline V gene data show CDR1 as SGHRS and CDR2 as YFSETQ. The CDR3 sequence is CASSLQDRGFRRVRNTEAFF. In DNA form, the CDR3 reads TGCGCCAGCAGTCTTCAGGACAGGGGTTTTCGCCGGGTCCGGAACACTGAAGCTTTCTTT.

V gene TRBV7-9 combines with J gene TRBJ2-7; D gene ambiguous. V lost 5 bases to trimming and J lost 4 bases, with 9 bases between them. The CDR3 contains 12 residues. Germline values: CDR1 SEHNR, CDR2 FQNEAQ (reference sequence). CDR3 coding DNA: TGTGCCAGCAGCATCAAACTATACGAGCAGTACTTC. Protein: CASSIKLYEQYF.

The rearrangement links TRBV18 to TRBJ2-3; D not resolved. Trimming cost V 0 bases and J 4 bases, with 5 bases left between them. Germline CDR1 KGHSH, CDR2 LQKENI. The CDR3 spans 13 residues. CDR3: CASSPPPADTQYF. DNA for the CDR3: TGTGCCAGCTCACCACCCCCAGCAGATACGCAGTATTTT.